This T cell receptor (beta chain) was recorded in a study of radiation and T cells in renal cell carcinoma. TCRdb's table, derived via immunoSEQ multiplex PCR, lists solely in-frame clones and lacks some. The sample holds about 140,000 clones; less than 90% are singletons and the top ten take less than 25%. With V trimmed by 2 bases and J by 6 bases, 5 bases remained unmatched. The CDR3 is 14 amino acids. In germline, CDR1 is ENHRY, CDR2 SYGVKD. Time point given: baseline pretreatment blood. The treatment denotes: 15 Gy SBRT to primary tumor, nephrectomy 4 weeks later. Blood was sampled at baseline, 2 weeks and 4 weeks after SBRT.

The J gene is TRBJ2-7, the V gene TRBV10-3; 9 bases map to TRBD1. The sample in question was blood, obtained from a patient whose treatment included radiotherapy and nephrectomy. The clonotype comes from a woman aged 45-65 years with renal cell carcinoma. The CDR3 sequence: CAISENIQGAEQYF. The CDR3 DNA reads as TGTGCCATCAGTGAGAACATACAGGGGGCCGAGCAGTACTTC.